Listed below are T cell receptor beta chains from one sample, sequenced in a study of shared clonotypes between healthy human individuals. Sequenced by immunoSEQ multiplex PCR; TCRdb stores in-frame clones only, minus some. The data hold some 2,400,000 clones, with 90% to 96% observed a single time. Sequenced material: naive CD4+ T cells sorted from blood. These receptors were obtained from a young man in good health. Each CDR3 is given with its conserved first and last residue. D genes are given only for firm matches. Size is stated for part of the rows, as once, few or many counts, or as a class when the clone is expanded.

CDR3 length: 13
J gene: TRBJ2-7
D gene: .
clone size: .
V gene: TRBV4-1
CDR3 DNA: TGCGCCAGCAGCCACCCTAGGGGTTACGAGCAGTACTTC
CDR3 protein: CASSHPRGYEQYF

CDR3 length: 12
J gene: TRBJ2-7
D gene: TRBD1
clone size: .
V gene: TRBV9
CDR3 DNA: TGTGCCAGCGGCCAGGGGGCACGCGAGCAGTACTTC
CDR3 protein: CASGQGAREQYF

CDR3 length: 12
J gene: TRBJ2-1
D gene: TRBD2
clone size: .
V gene: TRBV6-5
CDR3 DNA: TGTGCCAGCAGGAGGACTAGGAATGAGCAGTTCTTC
CDR3 protein: CASRRTRNEQFF

CDR3 length: 14
J gene: TRBJ1-5
D gene: .
clone size: .
V gene: TRBV7-9
CDR3 DNA: TGTGCCAGCAGCCTTGGGGCAGGGATCCAGCCCCAGCATTTT
CDR3 protein: CASSLGAGIQPQHF

CDR3 length: 14
J gene: TRBJ2-2
D gene: TRBD1
clone size: once
V gene: TRBV30
CDR3 DNA: TGTGCCTCCCGGACAGGGTTGAACACCGGGGAGCTGTTTTTT
CDR3 protein: CASRTGLNTGELFF

CDR3 length: 13
J gene: TRBJ2-7
D gene: .
clone size: .
V gene: TRBV7-2
CDR3 DNA: TGTGCCAGCAGCTTAGGGGGGGCCCACGAGCAGTACTTC
CDR3 protein: CASSLGGAHEQYF

CDR3 length: 16
J gene: TRBJ2-4
D gene: TRBD2
clone size: .
V gene: TRBV6-1
CDR3 DNA: TGTGCCAGCAGTGTGACTAGCGGGAGAACGGAAAACATTCAGTACTTC
CDR3 protein: CASSVTSGRTENIQYF

CDR3 length: 16
J gene: TRBJ2-5
D gene: TRBD2
clone size: .
V gene: TRBV15
CDR3 DNA: TGTGCCACCAGCAGAGCACCTAGCGGGGCACAAGAGACCCAGTACTTC
CDR3 protein: CATSRAPSGAQETQYF

CDR3 length: 16
J gene: TRBJ1-3
D gene: .
clone size: .
V gene: TRBV5-1
CDR3 DNA: TGCGCCAGCAGCCGGGAAGGACCACAAGGTGGAAACACCATATATTTT
CDR3 protein: CASSREGPQGGNTIYF

CDR3 length: 12
J gene: TRBJ2-1
D gene: .
clone size: .
V gene: TRBV6-5
CDR3 DNA: TGTGCCAGCAGTTCCCAGGTCAATGAGCAGTTCTTC
CDR3 protein: CASSSQVNEQFF

CDR3 length: 15
J gene: TRBJ1-3
D gene: .
clone size: .
V gene: TRBV6-5
CDR3 DNA: TGTGCCAGCAGTTACTCGAAAGGTTCTGGAAACACCATATATTTT
CDR3 protein: CASSYSKGSGNTIYF

CDR3 length: 13
J gene: TRBJ1-5
D gene: .
clone size: .
V gene: TRBV7-2
CDR3 DNA: TGTGCCAGCAGCGGGGGCGGTAATCAGCCCCAGCATTTT
CDR3 protein: CASSGGGNQPQHF

CDR3 length: 14
J gene: TRBJ1-1
D gene: .
clone size: once
V gene: TRBV10-2
CDR3 DNA: TGCGCCAGCAGTGAGTCAACGGTTAACACTGAAGCTTTCTTT
CDR3 protein: CASSESTVNTEAFF

CDR3 length: 16
J gene: TRBJ2-2
D gene: TRBD1
clone size: .
V gene: TRBV4-3
CDR3 DNA: TGCGCCAGCAGCCACACCGGGACAGGGGACACCGGGGAGCTGTTTTTT
CDR3 protein: CASSHTGTGDTGELFF

CDR3 length: 15
J gene: TRBJ1-3
D gene: .
clone size: .
V gene: TRBV4-1
CDR3 DNA: TGCGCCAGCAGCCAAGGGCATGGACAGGGAAACACCATATATTTT
CDR3 protein: CASSQGHGQGNTIYF

CDR3 length: 14
J gene: TRBJ2-7
D gene: .
clone size: .
V gene: TRBV14
CDR3 DNA: TGTGCCAGCAGCCACCGACACTCAGGGTTAGAGCAGTACTTC
CDR3 protein: CASSHRHSGLEQYF

CDR3 length: 12
J gene: TRBJ1-2
D gene: .
clone size: .
V gene: TRBV6-4
CDR3 DNA: TGTGCCAGCAGTGACCTCGCGGAGGGCTACACCTTC
CDR3 protein: CASSDLAEGYTF

CDR3 length: 13
J gene: TRBJ1-6
D gene: .
clone size: few
V gene: TRBV11-2
CDR3 DNA: TGTGCCAGCAGCCCCCCAACCCATTCACCCCTCCACTTT
CDR3 protein: CASSPPTHSPLHF

CDR3 length: 15
J gene: TRBJ2-7
D gene: .
clone size: .
V gene: TRBV5-4
CDR3 DNA: TGTGCCAGCAGCTCGAAAACCAGGGGAATCCACGAGCAGTACTTC
CDR3 protein: CASSSKTRGIHEQYF

CDR3 length: 14
J gene: TRBJ1-2
D gene: TRBD1
clone size: once
V gene: TRBV7-9
CDR3 DNA: TGTGCCAGCAGCTTCTTAACAGGGGACTATGGCTACACCTTC
CDR3 protein: CASSFLTGDYGYTF

CDR3 length: 14
J gene: TRBJ1-4
D gene: TRBD1
clone size: .
V gene: TRBV2
CDR3 DNA: TGTGCCAGCAGTGAATTGACAGGGAATGAAAAACTGTTTTTT
CDR3 protein: CASSELTGNEKLFF

CDR3 length: 13
J gene: TRBJ2-7
D gene: .
clone size: .
V gene: TRBV2
CDR3 DNA: TGTGCCAGCAGTGAAGGAGAGTTCTACGAGCAGTACTTC
CDR3 protein: CASSEGEFYEQYF

CDR3 length: 14
J gene: TRBJ1-5
D gene: .
clone size: .
V gene: TRBV30
CDR3 DNA: TGTGCCTGGAGTGGGCTCCTTAGCAATCAGCCCCAGCATTTT
CDR3 protein: CAWSGLLSNQPQHF

CDR3 length: 16
J gene: TRBJ2-5
D gene: .
clone size: .
V gene: TRBV5-1
CDR3 DNA: TGCGCCAGCAGCTTCCAAGGACTCGACTTCTCAGAGACCCAGTACTTC
CDR3 protein: CASSFQGLDFSETQYF

CDR3 length: 16
J gene: TRBJ2-7
D gene: .
clone size: .
V gene: TRBV11-2
CDR3 DNA: TGTGCCAGCAGCGGATACAGGACAGCAAGTGTCTACGAGCAGTACTTC
CDR3 protein: CASSGYRTASVYEQYF

CDR3 length: 11
J gene: TRBJ2-6
D gene: .
clone size: .
V gene: TRBV20-1
CDR3 DNA: TGCAGTGCTAGAGATGCGACCGTCCTGACTTTC
CDR3 protein: CSARDATVLTF

CDR3 length: 13
J gene: TRBJ1-2
D gene: TRBD1
clone size: .
V gene: TRBV5-6
CDR3 DNA: TGTGCCAGCAGCCCCGGGACAGGGTATGGCTACACCTTC
CDR3 protein: CASSPGTGYGYTF

CDR3 length: 16
J gene: TRBJ2-3
D gene: .
clone size: .
V gene: TRBV7-2
CDR3 DNA: TGTGCCAGCAGCTTTGTCATGTGGGGGGAAGAAGATACGCAGTATTTT
CDR3 protein: CASSFVMWGEEDTQYF

CDR3 length: 15
J gene: TRBJ2-7
D gene: .
clone size: .
V gene: TRBV5-8
CDR3 DNA: TGTGCCAGCAGCTTGGGGCGAGGGCCGGGTTACGAGCAGTACTTC
CDR3 protein: CASSLGRGPGYEQYF

CDR3 length: 13
J gene: TRBJ2-2
D gene: .
clone size: once
V gene: TRBV7-2
CDR3 DNA: TGTGCCAGCAGCTTTCCGTCGGCCGGGGAGCTGTTTTTT
CDR3 protein: CASSFPSAGELFF

CDR3 length: 14
J gene: TRBJ1-1
D gene: .
clone size: .
V gene: TRBV11-2
CDR3 DNA: TGTGCCAGCAGCTGGGGGCAGGGAAACACTGAAGCTTTCTTT
CDR3 protein: CASSWGQGNTEAFF

CDR3 length: 14
J gene: TRBJ2-7
D gene: TRBD2
clone size: once
V gene: TRBV5-1
CDR3 DNA: TGCGCCAGCCGAAGGACTAGCCAAAGCCACGAGCAGTACTTC
CDR3 protein: CASRRTSQSHEQYF

CDR3 length: 11
J gene: TRBJ1-2
D gene: .
clone size: .
V gene: TRBV5-6
CDR3 DNA: TGTGCCAGCAGCCGGACGAGGGGCTACACCTTC
CDR3 protein: CASSRTRGYTF

CDR3 length: 17
J gene: TRBJ2-3
D gene: .
clone size: .
V gene: TRBV15
CDR3 DNA: TGTGCCACCAGCAGAGAGAGGGCCACCGGGAGCACAGATACGCAGTATTTT
CDR3 protein: CATSRERATGSTDTQYF

CDR3 length: 15
J gene: TRBJ2-5
D gene: TRBD2
clone size: .
V gene: TRBV19
CDR3 DNA: TGTGCCAGTAGCCGGACTAGCGGGGGCTCCCGTCCTCAGTACTTC
CDR3 protein: CASSRTSGGSRPQYF

CDR3 length: 14
J gene: TRBJ1-6
D gene: .
clone size: .
V gene: TRBV6-5
CDR3 DNA: TGTGCCACGGAGATCCGGGACCCAGATTCACCCCTCCACTTT
CDR3 protein: CATEIRDPDSPLHF

CDR3 length: 14
J gene: TRBJ2-3
D gene: .
clone size: once
V gene: TRBV4-3
CDR3 DNA: TGCGCCAGCAGCTCATTACACCTCACAGATACGCAGTATTTT
CDR3 protein: CASSSLHLTDTQYF

CDR3 length: 14
J gene: TRBJ2-7
D gene: .
clone size: once
V gene: TRBV2
CDR3 DNA: TGTGCCAGCAGTGAACGGGGGAGGAACTACGAGCAGTACTTC
CDR3 protein: CASSERGRNYEQYF

CDR3 length: 15
J gene: TRBJ1-2
D gene: .
clone size: .
V gene: TRBV5-5
CDR3 DNA: TGTGCCAGCAGCTTGGGGCCAACACTTAACTATGGCTACACCTTC
CDR3 protein: CASSLGPTLNYGYTF

CDR3 length: 16
J gene: TRBJ2-7
D gene: .
clone size: .
V gene: TRBV9
CDR3 DNA: TGTGCCAGCAGCCCTGACCTGGGGGACAACTCCTACGAGCAGTACTTC
CDR3 protein: CASSPDLGDNSYEQYF

CDR3 length: 14
J gene: TRBJ1-5
D gene: .
clone size: .
V gene: TRBV30
CDR3 DNA: TGTGCCTGGAGTGTAGGAGTTAGCAATCAGCCCCAGCATTTT
CDR3 protein: CAWSVGVSNQPQHF

CDR3 length: 15
J gene: TRBJ2-3
D gene: TRBD2
clone size: .
V gene: TRBV6-1
CDR3 DNA: TGTGCCAGCACTACGGGACTAGCGACCACAGATACGCAGTATTTT
CDR3 protein: CASTTGLATTDTQYF

CDR3 length: 15
J gene: TRBJ1-6
D gene: .
clone size: .
V gene: TRBV2
CDR3 DNA: TGTGCCAGCAGAGGGGGAGGGTCCTATAATTCACCCCTCCACTTT
CDR3 protein: CASRGGGSYNSPLHF

CDR3 length: 16
J gene: TRBJ2-5
D gene: TRBD2
clone size: once
V gene: TRBV15
CDR3 DNA: TGTGCCACCAGCAGAGATAGACTAGCGGGGGAAGAGACCCAGTACTTC
CDR3 protein: CATSRDRLAGEETQYF

CDR3 length: 16
J gene: TRBJ1-6
D gene: .
clone size: .
V gene: TRBV6-5
CDR3 DNA: TGTGCCAGCAGTTCTTTATCGACGGTAGATAATTCACCCCTCCACTTT
CDR3 protein: CASSSLSTVDNSPLHF

CDR3 length: 14
J gene: TRBJ1-2
D gene: .
clone size: .
V gene: TRBV6-5
CDR3 DNA: TGTGCCAGCAGTTACTCTCAGGGGAGGTATGGCTACACCTTC
CDR3 protein: CASSYSQGRYGYTF

CDR3 length: 15
J gene: TRBJ2-5
D gene: .
clone size: .
V gene: TRBV5-1
CDR3 DNA: TGCGCCAGCAGCTTGTGGGGGCGCCCGTGGGAGACCCAGTACTTC
CDR3 protein: CASSLWGRPWETQYF

CDR3 length: 17
J gene: TRBJ1-1
D gene: TRBD1
clone size: .
V gene: TRBV28
CDR3 DNA: TGTGCCAGCAGGCCAGGGGGGACAGGGTGGAGGAACACTGAAGCTTTCTTT
CDR3 protein: CASRPGGTGWRNTEAFF

CDR3 length: 11
J gene: TRBJ1-2
D gene: .
clone size: .
V gene: TRBV19
CDR3 DNA: TGTGCCAGTAGGTTCACCTATGGCTACACCTTC
CDR3 protein: CASRFTYGYTF

CDR3 length: 15
J gene: TRBJ2-2
D gene: .
clone size: .
V gene: TRBV7-8
CDR3 DNA: TGTGCCAGCAGTCTCGCGGCAGGGAACACCGGGGAGCTGTTTTTT
CDR3 protein: CASSLAAGNTGELFF

CDR3 length: 17
J gene: TRBJ2-3
D gene: .
clone size: .
V gene: TRBV7-6
CDR3 DNA: TGTGCCAGCAGCTTAGTGCTGGGGGCGGATCGTGTGGATACGCAGTATTTT
CDR3 protein: CASSLVLGADRVDTQYF

CDR3 length: 16
J gene: TRBJ2-1
D gene: TRBD2
clone size: .
V gene: TRBV28
CDR3 DNA: TGTGCCAGCAGTTCGCCCGGGGGGGCCTCCTACAATGAGCAGTTCTTC
CDR3 protein: CASSSPGGASYNEQFF

CDR3 length: 15
J gene: TRBJ1-1
D gene: .
clone size: .
V gene: TRBV28
CDR3 DNA: TGTGCCAGCAGTTTTTGGGGGCTGGAGAACACTGAAGCTTTCTTT
CDR3 protein: CASSFWGLENTEAFF

CDR3 length: 15
J gene: TRBJ1-2
D gene: .
clone size: .
V gene: TRBV5-4
CDR3 DNA: TGTGCCAGCAGCTTGGGAGGACAGAAGTCCTATGGCTACACCTTC
CDR3 protein: CASSLGGQKSYGYTF